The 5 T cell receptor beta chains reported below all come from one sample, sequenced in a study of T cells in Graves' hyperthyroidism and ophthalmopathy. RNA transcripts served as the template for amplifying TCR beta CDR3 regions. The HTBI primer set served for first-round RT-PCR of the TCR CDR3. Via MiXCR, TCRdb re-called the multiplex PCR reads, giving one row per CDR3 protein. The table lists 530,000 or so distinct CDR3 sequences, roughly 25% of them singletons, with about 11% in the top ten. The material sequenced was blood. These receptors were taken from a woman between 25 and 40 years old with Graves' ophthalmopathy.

The CDR3 reads CSARGDTEAFF. CDR3 coding DNA: TGCAGTGCTAGGGGGGACACTGAAGCTTTCTTT. The chain is built from TRBV20-1 and TRBJ1-1; TRBD1 might be the D (5 bases). The V end lost 3 bases, the J end lost 3 bases, and 5 bases lay between the germline ends. Germline V gives CDR1 DFQATT, CDR2 SNEGSKA (reference sequence). The CDR3 consists of 11 residues.

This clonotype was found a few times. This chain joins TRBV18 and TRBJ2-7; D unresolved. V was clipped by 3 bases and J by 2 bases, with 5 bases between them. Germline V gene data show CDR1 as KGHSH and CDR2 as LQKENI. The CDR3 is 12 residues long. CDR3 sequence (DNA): TGTGCCAGCTCACCGATGCCCTACGAGCAGTACTTC. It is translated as CASSPMPYEQYF.

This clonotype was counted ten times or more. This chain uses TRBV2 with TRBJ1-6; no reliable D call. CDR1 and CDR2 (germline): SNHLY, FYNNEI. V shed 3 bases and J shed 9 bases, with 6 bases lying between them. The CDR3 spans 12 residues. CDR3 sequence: CASSESGSPLHF. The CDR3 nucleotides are TGTGCCAGCAGTGAGTCGGGTTCACCCCTCCACTTT.

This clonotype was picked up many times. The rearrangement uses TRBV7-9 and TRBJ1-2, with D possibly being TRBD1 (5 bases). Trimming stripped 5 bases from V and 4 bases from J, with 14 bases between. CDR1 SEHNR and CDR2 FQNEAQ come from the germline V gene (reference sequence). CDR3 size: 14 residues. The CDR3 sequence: CASSPETVIYGYTF. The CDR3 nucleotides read TGTGCCAGCAGCCCCGAGACAGTAATCTATGGCTACACCTTC.

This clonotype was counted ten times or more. Written as DNA, the CDR3 is TGTGCCGGGACAGGGCCCTCCTATGGCTACACCTTC. Encoded protein: CAGTGPSYGYTF. The V call is TRBV30, the J call TRBJ1-2; the match to TRBD1 covers 9 bases. This CDR3 has 12 amino acids. Germline V gene lookup returns CDR1 GTSNPN and CDR2 SVGIG (reference sequence). Germline trimming cut 8 bases from V and 4 bases from J; bases unmatched to any gene: 5.